Only a few counts were recorded for the clone carrying this T cell receptor (beta chain). This sample was taken from a study of T cells in Graves' hyperthyroidism and ophthalmopathy. RNA transcripts gave rise to amplified TCR beta CDR3 regions. HTBI primers were used for first-round RT-PCR of the TCR CDR3. TCRdb analysed the multiplex PCR reads with MiXCR anew, one entry per CDR3 protein. The table includes approximately 360,000 distinct CDR3 sequences, approximately 25% detected once. The CDR3 totals 14 residues. Trimming shortened V by 3 bases and J by 2 bases, and 10 bases separated the two germline ends.

This clonotype was sampled from a man between 45 and 60 years old with Graves' hyperthyroidism. The chain links TRBV12-3 or TRBV12-4 to TRBJ1-1, with TRBD1 as a possible D gene (5 bases). The sequenced sample was blood. The DNA of the CDR3 is TGTGCCAGCAGTTTTTCCAGGGTCAACACTGAAGCTTTCTTT. Protein: CASSFSRVNTEAFF.